The 10 T cell receptor beta chains reported below all come from one sample, sequenced in a study of vaccination effects on CD4 cells after COVID-19. No antigen has been identified for these receptors. ViraFEST assay sequencing came after antigen-specific CD4+ T cells were expanded with viral peptide pools. Cultured cells yielded isolated CD4+ T cells after 10 to 11 days. Either the BNT162b2 or mRNA-1273 vaccine was given to participants in two doses. Assay used: immunoSEQ multiplex PCR; TCRdb lists only in-frame clones, some missing. The table shows tens of thousands of clones, with approximately 73% occurring only once. This specimen consisted of CD4+ T cells from PBMCs cultured with HCoV-229E spike peptides, obtained after COVID-19 vaccination. These receptors were obtained from a human donor who received a COVID-19 vaccine.

The chain links TRBV6-2 or TRBV6-3 to TRBJ1-1; perhaps TRBD1 as D (5 bases). CDR3 length: 16 residues. V lost 5 bases and J lost 1, with 17 bases in between. In germline, CDR1 is MNHEY, CDR2 SVGEGT. CDR3 nucleotide sequence: TGTGCCAGCAGTCAGACAGAGGAGTTTGGGAACACTGAAGCTTTCTTT. This codes for CASSQTEEFGNTEAFF.

This clone was recorded a few times. The rearrangement uses TRBV5-4 and TRBJ1-3; 7 positions agree with TRBD1. V lost 3 bases and J lost 0; bases outside the gene matches: 3. Germline V gives CDR1 SGHNT, CDR2 YYREEE (reference sequence). The CDR3 extends over 15 amino acids. CDR3 in amino acids: CASSSGQTSGNTIYF. In DNA, the CDR3 is TGTGCCAGCAGCTCGGGACAGACCTCTGGAAACACCATATATTTT.

This rearrangement joins TRBV4-1 to TRBJ1-1, with TRBD1 matching 7 bases. Germline CDR1 reads MGHRA; CDR2 reads YSYEKL. Trimming took 3 bases from V and 7 from J; bases not matched to a gene: 11. The CDR3 contains 15 residues. In nucleotides, the CDR3 is TGCGCCAGCAGCCACCTGAAACAGGGGTCGATTGAAGCTTTCTTT. It translates to CASSHLKQGSIEAFF.

The chain links TRBV6-5 to TRBJ2-2; D possibly corresponds to TRBD1 (6 bases). V was shortened by 4 bases and J by 5 bases, with 8 bases between the two germline ends. This CDR3 has 13 amino acids. CDR1 MNHEY and CDR2 SVGAGI come from the germline V gene. The CDR3 sequence is CASSSTGTGELFF. CDR3 DNA sequence: TGTGCCAGCAGTTCCACAGGGACCGGGGAGCTGTTTTTT.

The chain has TRBV3-1 (or the pseudogene TRBV3-2) and TRBJ2-6; D is ambiguous. The CDR3 contains 14 residues. V lost 4 bases, J lost 6 bases, and 10 bases lay in between. The germline gives CDR1 LGHDT, CDR2 YNNKEL (reference sequence). CDR3 bases: TGTGCCAGCAGCCTGGACGGCCCGGCCAACGTCCTGACTTTC. Protein sequence: CASSLDGPANVLTF.

V gene TRBV24-1 combines with J gene TRBJ2-3; D is unclear. Trimming shortened V by 4 bases and J by 2 bases, and 3 bases separated the two germline ends. Germline values: CDR1 KGHDR, CDR2 SFDVKD. The CDR3 extends over 12 amino acids. Here the CDR3 reads CATSENTDTQYF. In nucleotides, the CDR3 is TGTGCCACCAGTGAGAACACAGATACGCAGTATTTT.

The chain combines TRBV18 with TRBJ2-1, with D maybe TRBD2 (6 bases). CDR1 and CDR2 from the germline V gene are KGHSH and LQKENI. The CDR3 spans 19 residues. V shed 3 bases and J shed 0 bases, with 21 bases lying between them. The CDR3 is CASSPLKSGTQSSYNEQFF. CDR3 nucleotide sequence: TGTGCCAGCTCACCCCTTAAATCCGGGACTCAGAGCTCCTACAATGAGCAGTTCTTC.

Only one count was recorded for this clone. The gene calls are TRBV19 and TRBJ1-5; TRBD1 might be the D (6 bases). Germline values: CDR1 LNHDA, CDR2 SQIVND (reference sequence). There are 15 residues in the CDR3. V lost 3 bases and J 0 bases, leaving 9 bases between the germline ends. The DNA for the CDR3 is TGTGCCAGTAGTATGCAGGGGAATAGCAATCAGCCCCAGCATTTT. This encodes CASSMQGNSNQPQHF.

V and J are TRBV6-5 and TRBJ1-2; D gene unclear. The germline gives CDR1 MNHEY, CDR2 SVGAGI. V lost 7 bases and J 3 bases, leaving 12 bases between the germline ends. The CDR3 consists of 13 residues. The DNA for the CDR3 is TGTGCCAGCAAAAAAGGGCTCGACTATGGCTACACCTTC. Protein: CASKKGLDYGYTF.

The J gene is TRBJ1-1, the V gene TRBV24-1; TRBD1 is a possible D gene (5 bases). Deletions cut 2 bases from V and 3 bases from J, with 12 bases between. This CDR3 region has 15 residues. Per the germline V gene, CDR1 is KGHDR and CDR2 is SFDVKD. CDR3 protein: CATSDSAAGDTEAFF. The CDR3 DNA sequence: TGTGCCACCAGTGATTCGGCGGCGGGGGACACTGAAGCTTTCTTT.